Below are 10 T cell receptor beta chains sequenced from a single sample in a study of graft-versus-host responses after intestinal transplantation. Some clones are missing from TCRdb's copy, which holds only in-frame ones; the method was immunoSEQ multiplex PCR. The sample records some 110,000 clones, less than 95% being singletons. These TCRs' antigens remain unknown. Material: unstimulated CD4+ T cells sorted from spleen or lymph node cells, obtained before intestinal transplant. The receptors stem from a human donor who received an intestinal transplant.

The CDR3 sequence is CASSQGRGLHFNEQFF. In DNA, the CDR3 is TGCGCCAGCAGCCAAGGTCGTGGGCTCCATTTCAATGAGCAGTTCTTC. The chain carries TRBV4-1 and TRBJ2-1; no clear D. CDR1 and CDR2 (germline): MGHRA, YSYEKL. Trimming took off 1 base at V and 6 bases at J, with 16 bases between the two ends. This CDR3 has 16 residues.

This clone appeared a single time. CDR3 in amino acids: CASNLAGAIHEQYF. The CDR3 bases are TGTGCCAGCAATTTAGCGGGAGCCATACACGAGCAGTACTTC. The chain recombines TRBV6-5 with TRBJ2-7; TRBD2 matches at 9 bases. The germline V gene has CDR1 MNHEY and CDR2 SVGAGI. The CDR3 length is 14 residues. V shed 7 bases and J 5 bases; nucleotides not matched to a gene: 9.

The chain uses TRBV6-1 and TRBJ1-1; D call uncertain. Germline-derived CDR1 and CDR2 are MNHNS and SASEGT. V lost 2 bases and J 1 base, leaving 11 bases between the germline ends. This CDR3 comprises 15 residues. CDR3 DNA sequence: TGTGCCAGCAGTGAAACTAGGAGCCCGAACACTGAAGCTTTCTTT. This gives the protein CASSETRSPNTEAFF.

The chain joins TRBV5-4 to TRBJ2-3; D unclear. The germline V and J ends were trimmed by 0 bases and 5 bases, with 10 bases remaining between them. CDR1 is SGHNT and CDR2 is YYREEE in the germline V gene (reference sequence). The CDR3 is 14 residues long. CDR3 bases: TGTGCCAGCAGCTTGGAACCCACATTAGATACGCAGTATTTT. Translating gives CASSLEPTLDTQYF.

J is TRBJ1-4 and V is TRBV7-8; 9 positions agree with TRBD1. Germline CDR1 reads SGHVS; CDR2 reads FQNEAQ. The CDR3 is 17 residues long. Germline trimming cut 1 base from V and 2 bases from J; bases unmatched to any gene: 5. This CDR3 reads CASSLDEDRGTNEKLFF. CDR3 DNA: TGTGCCAGCAGCTTAGATGAGGACAGGGGTACTAATGAAAAACTGTTTTTT.

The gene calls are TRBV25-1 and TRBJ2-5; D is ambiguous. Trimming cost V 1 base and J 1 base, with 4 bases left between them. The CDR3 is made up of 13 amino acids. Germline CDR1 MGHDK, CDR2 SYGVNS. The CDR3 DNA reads TGTGCCAGCAGTGAATGGCCCCAAGAGACCCAGTACTTC. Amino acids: CASSEWPQETQYF.

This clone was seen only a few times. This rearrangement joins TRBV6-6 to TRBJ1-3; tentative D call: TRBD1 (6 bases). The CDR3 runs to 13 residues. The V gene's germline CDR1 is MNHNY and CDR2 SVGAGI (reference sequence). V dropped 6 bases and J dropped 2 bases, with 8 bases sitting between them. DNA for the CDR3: TGTGCCAGCAGGACAGGCCCTGGAAACACCATATATTTT. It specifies CASRTGPGNTIYF.

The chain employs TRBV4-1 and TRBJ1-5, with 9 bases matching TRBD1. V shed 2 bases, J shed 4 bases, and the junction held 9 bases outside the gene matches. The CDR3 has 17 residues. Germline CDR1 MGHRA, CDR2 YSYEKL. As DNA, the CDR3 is TGCGCCAGCAGCCAACATCCACAGGGGGCCCGGAATCAGCCCCAGCATTTT. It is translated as CASSQHPQGARNQPQHF.

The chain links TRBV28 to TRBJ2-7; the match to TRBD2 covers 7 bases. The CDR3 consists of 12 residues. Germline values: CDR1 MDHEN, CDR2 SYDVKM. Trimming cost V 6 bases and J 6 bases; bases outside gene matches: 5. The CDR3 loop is CASRGRGREQYF. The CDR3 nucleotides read TGTGCCAGCAGGGGGAGGGGCCGCGAGCAGTACTTC.

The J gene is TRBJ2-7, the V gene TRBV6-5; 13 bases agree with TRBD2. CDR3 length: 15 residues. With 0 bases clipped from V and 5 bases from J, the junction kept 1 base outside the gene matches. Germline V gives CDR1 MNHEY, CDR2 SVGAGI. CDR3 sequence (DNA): TGTGCCAGCAGTTACTCCGGGACTAGCGGGGACGAGCAGTACTTC. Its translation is CASSYSGTSGDEQYF.